This TCR beta chain is from a study of blood T cell repertoires in COVID-19. For the study at large: Some COVID-19 samples were acute and others convalescent; all came from the United States, Italy and Spain. PBMCs, B-cell-depleted T cells, or T cells were the source of the cDNA or gDNA that made up the material.

V dropped 7 bases and J dropped 3 bases, with 15 bases sitting between them. The germline gives CDR1 MGHRA, CDR2 YSYEKL. CDR3 length equals 14 residues. Only in-frame clones appear in the TCRdb table, and some are missing; sequencing was by immunoSEQ multiplex PCR. The sample yields 30,000 to 40,000 clones, roughly 86% seen once. The chain joins TRBV4-1 to TRBJ1-2; perhaps TRBD1 as D (6 bases). The TCR comes from a human donor with active COVID-19. The donor label of this sample is uncertain. Source material: peripheral blood. The CDR3 is CASKGVGYDYGYTF. CDR3 DNA sequence: TGCGCCAGCAAGGGGGTAGGATACGACTATGGCTACACCTTC.